This TCR beta chain originates from a study of T cells expressing NK-cell markers (TCRdb year 2020). Describing the broader study: TCR beta-chain repertoires were profiled in sorted CD3+CD56+NKG2C+, CD3+CD56+NKG2C- and CD3+CD56-NKG2C+ T-cell subsets from several donors. All eight donors whose samples were sequenced were randomly selected healthy volunteers, three of them men and five women. Illumina HiSeq 2000/2500, MiSeq or NextSeq was used to sequence libraries as 2 x 150 bp reads. Seven of the eight sequenced donors were HCMV-seropositive and one was HCMV-seronegative.

A commercial ELISA kit detecting HCMV-specific IgG in serum was used to determine HCMV serostatus. Peripheral blood mononuclear cells were isolated from blood by Ficoll density gradient centrifugation. Concerning this clonotype: Its antigen is unknown.

Points the paper makes about the study in general: Whether the expanded NKG2C-expressing T cell clones were specific for HCMV antigens was left unclear. For roughly six donors, the dominant CD3+CD56+NKG2C+ clonotypes were among the top 10 CD8+ clonotypes and accounted for roughly 1.0-7.5% of CD8+ T cells. Those dominant clonotypes were again the most abundant among CD3+CD56-NKG2C+ cells in a handful of donors, at about 25-60.1%.

The reads were generated on an Illumina HiSeq 2000. TCR beta cDNA libraries were made by 5'RACE template switching that added a universal primer site and unique molecular identifiers. cDNA synthesis was primed from the TCR beta constant segment, followed by two successive PCR amplification steps. The study's own analysis went as follows. MIGEC was used to demultiplex reads and group reads by UMI, and MiTCR was used to assemble and quantify clonotypes. Only TCR cDNA sequences supported by at least two reads were kept to exclude erroneous sequences. The tcR package was used for downstream repertoire analysis, and clonotypes were matched between fractions using CDR3 nucleotide sequence together with V segment. VDJmatch was used to annotate antigen specificity against VDJdb, with one amino acid substitution in CDR3 permitted. TCRdb reprocessed the reads, reporting each CDR3 protein sequence once and no DNA. The V and J calls come from TCRdb's annotation, not from the publication. This sample's table lists about 450,000 distinct CDR3 sequences. In total, the top ten clones hold about 7.1% of the sample.

The receptor was derived from a woman between 18 and 75 years old in good health. The sequencing input was blood T cells: a sorted CD56 or NKG2C T cell subset, CD4+ or CD8+ T cells, or bulk PBMC T cells (not recorded which).

The CDR3 protein is CASSSAASGKYEQYF. Recombination connected TRBV6-5 to TRBJ2-7; TCRdb calls TRBD2, which cannot be checked without DNA. CDR1 and CDR2 (MNHEY, SVGAGI) derive from the germline V gene. Its CDR3 holds 15 amino acids, cysteine through phenylalanine. Nucleotide data are not available.